This TCR beta chain was identified in a study of identical twins. General observations from the study: Rather than following the same donors, the conclusions depended on cross-sectional statistical analysis. Abundant beta clonotypes from cord blood had fewer insertions, unlike memory repertoires, which showed none.

Only healthy Caucasians were included as donors. MiXCR, applied by TCRdb to the 5' RACE reads, yields one record per CDR3 protein. Of over 200,000 distinct CDR3 sequences listed, over 9.5% are singletons. The CDR3 covers 16 residues. Germline V gene sequence: CDR1 MDHEN, CDR2 SYDVKM. After removal of 6 bases from V and 0 bases from J, the junction contained 10 bases not matched to a gene. This clonotype has more than one count but fewer than ten. Antigen: not known. The rearrangement links TRBV28 to TRBJ2-5; 7 nucleotides align to TRBD2. Sequenced input: memory T cells sorted from blood. The sequence came from a man in his fifties or sixties in good health. CDR3 nucleotides: TGTGCCAGCAGCCTCCTCCTAGCGGAGGACCAAGAGACCCAGTACTTC. The encoded protein is CASSLLLAEDQETQYF.